A selection of T cell receptor beta chains follows, all from one sample in a study of shared clonotypes between healthy human individuals. Here immunoSEQ multiplex PCR was the method, and the copy in TCRdb shows in-frame clones only, minus some. The table has about 480,000 clones, 79% seen once. Sequencing was carried out using PBMCs. These receptor sequences come from a woman in her thirties or forties in good health. Some clones in this sample may be carry-over from other donors' samples. The CDR3 runs from the conserved cysteine through the conserved F or W. Fields, in order: J gene, clone size, D gene, V gene, CDR3 DNA, CDR3 protein. D genes are given only for firm matches. Clone size is given for some rows only: seen once, a few or many times, or a class if the clone is expanded.

>TRBJ2-1|-|TRBD2|TRBV10-1
TGCGCCAGCAGTGAGGGACTAGCGGGAGGGTATGAGCAGTTCTTC
CASSEGLAGGYEQFF
>TRBJ1-5|-|TRBD1|TRBV7-2
TGTGCCAGCAGCTTCAGGGGGATTGGCAATCAGCCCCAGCATTTT
CASSFRGIGNQPQHF
>TRBJ1-5|-|-|TRBV19
TGTGCCAGTAGTAGGGGTTGGGGACCTAGCCAGCCCCAGCATTTT
CASSRGWGPSQPQHF
>TRBJ2-3|-|TRBD2|TRBV28
TGTGCCAGCGGACTAGCGGCTGCGGGTACGCAGTATTTT
CASGLAAAGTQYF
>TRBJ2-3|-|TRBD2|TRBV11-3
TGTGCCAGCAGCACCCAGCTCGGGGGAGGGCCGGCAGATACGCAGTATTTT
CASSTQLGGGPADTQYF
>TRBJ1-2|-|-|TRBV6-1
TGTGCCAGCAGTTGGACTCAACGCAGGGGCTACACCTTC
CASSWTQRRGYTF
>TRBJ1-5|-|TRBD1|TRBV10-2
TGCGCCAGCGCCCCCGGGACAGGGAATCAGCCCCAGCATTTT
CASAPGTGNQPQHF
>TRBJ2-1|few|-|TRBV7-2
TGTGCCAGCAGGTTTGAGCTAGGGTCCTACAATGAGCAGTTCTTC
CASRFELGSYNEQFF
>TRBJ2-3|-|-|TRBV9
TGTGCCAGCAGCGTAAAAGGGGATATGGTCACAGATACGCAGTATTTT
CASSVKGDMVTDTQYF
>TRBJ2-1|-|-|TRBV29-1
TGCAGCGTTGAAGATGGAGGGTTGGATCTCTACAATGAGCAGTTCTTC
CSVEDGGLDLYNEQFF
>TRBJ2-1|-|-|TRBV6-5
TGTGCCAGCAGTTACAGGGGAAGGTTGGACAATGAGCAGTTCTTC
CASSYRGRLDNEQFF
>TRBJ1-2|-|TRBD1|TRBV28
TGTGCCAGCAGCCAACAGGGGAACTATGGCTACACCTTC
CASSQQGNYGYTF
>TRBJ2-7|-|TRBD2|TRBV27
TGTGCCACTTGGACTAGCGGGAGCATTGGCTCCTACGAGCAGTACTTC
CATWTSGSIGSYEQYF
>TRBJ2-3|-|TRBD1|TRBV7-9
TGTGCCAGCAGCTTAACAGGGGCAGATACGCAGTATTTT
CASSLTGADTQYF
>TRBJ2-5|-|-|TRBV10-3
TGTGCCATCAGGTCCCATGAAGAGACCCAGTACTTC
CAIRSHEETQYF
>TRBJ1-5|-|-|TRBV28
TGTGCCAGCAGTTTCAGGACGACTCAGCCCCAGCATTTT
CASSFRTTQPQHF
>TRBJ1-1|once|TRBD1|TRBV18
TGTGCCAGCTCACCCGTGGGACAGGGAAGGAAGACTGAAGCTTTCTTT
CASSPVGQGRKTEAFF
>TRBJ2-3|once|TRBD1|TRBV29-1
TGCAGCGTGGCCTCGCCGGACAGGGTTGCCGCAGATACGCAGTATTTT
CSVASPDRVAADTQYF
>TRBJ2-1|-|TRBD2|TRBV27
TGTGCCAGCAGTTTAAACCCCCTCCGGATAGCGGGAGGCAAAATCATCCTCAATGAGCAGTTCTTC
CASSLNPLRIAGGKIILNEQFF
>TRBJ2-1|-|-|TRBV28
TGTGCCAGCAGACCGGGCAGCTCCTACAATGAGCAGTTCTTC
CASRPGSSYNEQFF
>TRBJ2-7|-|-|TRBV10-3
TGTGCCATCAAGGGTTCTAGTTCGGGCGAGCAGTACTTC
CAIKGSSSGEQYF
>TRBJ2-6|-|-|TRBV10-2
TGCGCCAGCAGTGACACGACAAGGTCCGGGGCCAACGTCCTGACTTTC
CASSDTTRSGANVLTF
>TRBJ2-7|-|-|TRBV21-1
TGTGCCAGCAGCCGACAAGGGGGGGGCTGCCACGAGCAGTACTTC
CASSRQGGGCHEQYF
>TRBJ1-3|-|-|TRBV18
TGTGCCAGCTCCCAGATCAGGGGCTCTGGAAACACCATATATTTT
CASSQIRGSGNTIYF
>TRBJ2-1|once|TRBD1|TRBV25-1
TGTGCCAGCAGGGACAGGGGCTACTACAATGAGCAGTTCTTC
CASRDRGYYNEQFF
>TRBJ2-5|many|-|TRBV12-2
TGTGCAAGTCGCTTAGGGGGGCAGGACGTTCAGTACTTC
CASRLGGQDVQYF
>TRBJ2-1|-|TRBD1|TRBV27
TGTGCCAGCAGTATCGACAGGGGGGCTAAGCAGTTCTTC
CASSIDRGAKQFF
>TRBJ1-2|-|TRBD1|TRBV7-2
TGTGCCAGCAGCCCAAGGACAGGGGGCTTTGGCTACACCTTC
CASSPRTGGFGYTF
>TRBJ2-4|-|-|TRBV7-2
TGTGCCAGCAGCTTAGCCCAAGCGCCGGGAGTATTAGCCAAAAACATTCAGTACTTC
CASSLAQAPGVLAKNIQYF
>TRBJ2-4|-|-|TRBV7-2
TGTGCCAGCAGCTTAGCTAACAAAGACCAGATCAATCAGTACTTC
CASSLANKDQINQYF
>TRBJ2-5|once|-|TRBV7-6
TGTGCCAGCAGCCCGCGACCCACAGCCCAAGAGACCCAGTACTTC
CASSPRPTAQETQYF
>TRBJ1-1|few|TRBD1|TRBV28
TGTGCCAGCAGTTTTGGGACAGGTGAAGCTTTCTTT
CASSFGTGEAFF
>TRBJ1-5|-|TRBD1|TRBV19
TGTGCCAGTAGTATGTCCCCCTCAACAGGGGGCGGAGGGCCCCAGCATTTT
CASSMSPSTGGGGPQHF
>TRBJ1-4|-|-|TRBV4-1
TGCGCCAGCAGCCAAGCCTCCCGCCCGGGCAGATCTAATGAAAAACTGTTTTTT
CASSQASRPGRSNEKLFF
>TRBJ2-7|-|-|TRBV27
TGTGCCAGCAGTTTATATCCGGGACTCAGGCTCGAGCAGTACTTC
CASSLYPGLRLEQYF
>TRBJ2-1|-|TRBD2|TRBV10-3
TGTGCCATCAGTGACTCCGCCGGGACTAGCGGTTACAATGAGCAGTTCTTC
CAISDSAGTSGYNEQFF
>TRBJ2-7|-|TRBD2|TRBV4-3
TGCGCCAGCAGCCAAACCGGACTAGATTCCTACGAGCAGTACTTC
CASSQTGLDSYEQYF
>TRBJ2-7|many|-|TRBV7-9
TGTGCCAGCAGCTTAGTAGGAAAACTGGTGGGCGGTGAGCAGTACTTC
CASSLVGKLVGGEQYF